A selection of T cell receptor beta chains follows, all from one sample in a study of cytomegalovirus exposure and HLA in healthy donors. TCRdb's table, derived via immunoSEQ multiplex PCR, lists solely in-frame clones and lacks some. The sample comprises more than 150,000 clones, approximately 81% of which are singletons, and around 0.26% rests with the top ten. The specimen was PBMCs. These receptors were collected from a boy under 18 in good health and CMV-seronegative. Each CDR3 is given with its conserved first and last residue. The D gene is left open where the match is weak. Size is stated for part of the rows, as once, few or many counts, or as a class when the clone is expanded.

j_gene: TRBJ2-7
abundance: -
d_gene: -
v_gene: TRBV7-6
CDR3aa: CASSLVPGYEQYF
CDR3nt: TGTGCCAGCAGCTTAGTGCCAGGATACGAGCAGTACTTC

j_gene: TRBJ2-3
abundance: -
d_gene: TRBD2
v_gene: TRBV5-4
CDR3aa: CASSPGLAESTDTQYF
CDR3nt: TGTGCCAGCAGCCCGGGGCTAGCGGAGAGCACAGATACGCAGTATTTT

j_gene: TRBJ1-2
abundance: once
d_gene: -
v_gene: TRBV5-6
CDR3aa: CASSGSSGGYTF
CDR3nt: TGTGCCAGCAGCGGGTCTTCGGGGGGCTACACCTTC

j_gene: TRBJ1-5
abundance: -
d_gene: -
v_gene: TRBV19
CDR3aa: CASSIGPAVNQPQHF
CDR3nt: TGTGCCAGTAGTATTGGGCCGGCTGTAAATCAGCCCCAGCATTTT

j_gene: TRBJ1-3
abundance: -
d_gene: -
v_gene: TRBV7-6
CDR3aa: CASSLVELNSGNTIYF
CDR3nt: TGTGCCAGCAGCTTAGTAGAGTTGAACTCTGGAAACACCATATATTTT

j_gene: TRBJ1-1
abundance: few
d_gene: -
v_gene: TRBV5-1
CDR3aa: CASSLAGENTEAFF
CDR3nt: TGCGCCAGCAGCTTGGCAGGGGAGAACACTGAAGCTTTCTTT

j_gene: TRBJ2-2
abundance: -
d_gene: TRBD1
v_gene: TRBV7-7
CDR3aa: CASSPDRDTVELFF
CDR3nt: TGTGCTAGCAGCCCGGACAGGGACACCGTGGAGCTGTTTTTT

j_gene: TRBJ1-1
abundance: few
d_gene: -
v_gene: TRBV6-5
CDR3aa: CASSPHQGQTEAFF
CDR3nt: TGTGCCAGCAGTCCGCACCAGGGGCAGACTGAAGCTTTCTTT

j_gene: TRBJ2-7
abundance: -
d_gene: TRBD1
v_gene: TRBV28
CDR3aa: CASRGQGAYEQYF
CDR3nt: TGTGCCAGCAGGGGGCAGGGGGCCTACGAGCAGTACTTC

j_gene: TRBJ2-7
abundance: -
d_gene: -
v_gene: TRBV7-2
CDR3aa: CASSLGARSTASYEQYF
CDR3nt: TGTGCCAGCAGCTTGGGAGCACGGAGTACAGCATCCTACGAGCAGTACTTC

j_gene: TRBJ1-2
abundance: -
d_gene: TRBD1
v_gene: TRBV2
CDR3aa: CASSYKRQGALGYTF
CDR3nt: TGTGCCAGCAGTTATAAAAGACAGGGGGCGTTGGGCTACACCTTC

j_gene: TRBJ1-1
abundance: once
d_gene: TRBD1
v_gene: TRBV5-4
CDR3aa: CASTPKRGLRSEAFF
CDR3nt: TGTGCCAGCACACCTAAGAGGGGGCTCAGGAGTGAAGCTTTCTTT

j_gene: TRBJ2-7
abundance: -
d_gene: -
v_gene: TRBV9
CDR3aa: CASSVDLSYEQYF
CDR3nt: TGTGCCAGCAGCGTAGATCTCAGCTACGAGCAGTACTTC

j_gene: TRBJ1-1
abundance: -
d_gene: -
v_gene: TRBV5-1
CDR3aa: CASSFREQGKSTEAFF
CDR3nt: TGCGCCAGCAGCTTCCGGGAACAGGGTAAGAGCACTGAAGCTTTCTTT

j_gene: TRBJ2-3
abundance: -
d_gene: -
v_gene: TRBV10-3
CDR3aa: CAIGAASTDTQYF
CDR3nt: TGTGCCATCGGGGCGGCTAGCACAGATACGCAGTATTTT

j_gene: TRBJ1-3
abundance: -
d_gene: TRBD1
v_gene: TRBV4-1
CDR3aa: CASGQETGASSGNTIYF
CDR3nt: TGCGCCAGCGGCCAAGAGACAGGGGCTTCCTCTGGAAACACCATATATTTT

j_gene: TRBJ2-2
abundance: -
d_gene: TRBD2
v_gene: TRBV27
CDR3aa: CASLGLAGVTGELFF
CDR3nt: TGTGCCAGCCTCGGACTAGCGGGAGTAACCGGGGAGCTGTTTTTT

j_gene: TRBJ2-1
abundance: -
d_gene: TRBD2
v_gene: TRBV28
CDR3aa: CASEGTSGSSYNEQFF
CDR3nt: TGTGCCAGCGAGGGGACTAGCGGGAGTTCCTACAATGAGCAGTTCTTC

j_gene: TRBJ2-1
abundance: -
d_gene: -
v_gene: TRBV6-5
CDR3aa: CASRWDTYNEQFF
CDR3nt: TGTGCCAGCAGGTGGGACACATACAATGAGCAGTTCTTC

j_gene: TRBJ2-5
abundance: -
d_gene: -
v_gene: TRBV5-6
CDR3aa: CASGLSETQYF
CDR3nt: TGTGCCAGTGGGCTATCGGAGACCCAGTACTTC

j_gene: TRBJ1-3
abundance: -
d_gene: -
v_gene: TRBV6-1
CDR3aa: CASSPTEPSGNTIYF
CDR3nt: TGTGCCAGCAGTCCAACAGAACCCTCTGGAAACACCATATATTTT

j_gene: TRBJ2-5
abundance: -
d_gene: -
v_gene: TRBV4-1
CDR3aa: CASSQVPSGVETQYF
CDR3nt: TGCGCCAGCAGCCAAGTTCCCTCCGGGGTTGAGACCCAGTACTTC

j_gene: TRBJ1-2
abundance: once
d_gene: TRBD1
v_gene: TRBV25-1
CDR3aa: CASSVPGQPLDGYTF
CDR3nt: TGTGCCAGCAGTGTTCCGGGACAGCCCCTGGATGGCTACACCTTC

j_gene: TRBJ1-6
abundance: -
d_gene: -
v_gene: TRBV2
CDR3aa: CASSPGHLYSPLHF
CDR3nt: TGTGCCAGCAGTCCGGGACACCTATATTCACCCCTCCACTTT

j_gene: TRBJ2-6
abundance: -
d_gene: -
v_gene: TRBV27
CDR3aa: CASRKSDFSGANVLTF
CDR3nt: TGTGCCAGCAGGAAATCAGATTTCTCTGGGGCCAACGTCCTGACTTTC

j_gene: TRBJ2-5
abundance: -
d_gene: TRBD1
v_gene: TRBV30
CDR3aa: CAGTGRGRETQYF
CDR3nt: TGTGCCGGGACAGGCAGGGGGCGTGAGACCCAGTACTTC

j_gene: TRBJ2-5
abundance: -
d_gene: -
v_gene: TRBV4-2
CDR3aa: CASSQETTAGETQYF
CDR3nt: TGTGCCAGCAGCCAAGAAACCACGGCGGGAGAGACCCAGTACTTC

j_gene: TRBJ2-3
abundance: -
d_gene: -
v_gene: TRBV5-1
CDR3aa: CASSLRQASTDTQYF
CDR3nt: TGCGCCAGCAGCCTCCGACAGGCCAGCACAGATACGCAGTATTTT

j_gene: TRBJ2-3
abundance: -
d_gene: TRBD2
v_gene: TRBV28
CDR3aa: CASSRTSGRLDTQYF
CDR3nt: TGTGCCAGCAGTCGGACTAGCGGGAGGCTTGATACGCAGTATTTT

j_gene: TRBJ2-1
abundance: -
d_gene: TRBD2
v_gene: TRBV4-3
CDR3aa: CASSQDYGGGDNNEQFF
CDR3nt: TGCGCCAGCAGCCAAGATTATGGCGGGGGGGACAACAATGAGCAGTTCTTC

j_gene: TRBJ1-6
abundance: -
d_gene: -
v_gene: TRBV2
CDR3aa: CASTPRGSSYNSPLHF
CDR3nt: TGTGCCAGCACTCCACGAGGGAGCTCCTATAATTCACCCCTCCACTTT

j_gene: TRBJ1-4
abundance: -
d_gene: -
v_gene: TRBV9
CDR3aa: CASSDGQLATNEKLFF
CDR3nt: TGTGCCAGCAGCGACGGACAGCTTGCAACTAATGAAAAACTGTTTTTT

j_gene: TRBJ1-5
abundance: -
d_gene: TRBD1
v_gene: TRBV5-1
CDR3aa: CASSLGTGDQPQHF
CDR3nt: TGCGCCAGCAGCTTGGGGACAGGGGATCAGCCCCAGCATTTT

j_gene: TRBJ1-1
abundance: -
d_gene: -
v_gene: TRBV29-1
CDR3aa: CSVAAGVGTEAFF
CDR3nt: TGCAGCGTTGCGGCAGGGGTGGGCACTGAAGCTTTCTTT

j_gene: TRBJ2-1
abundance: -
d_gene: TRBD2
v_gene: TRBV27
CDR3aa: CASGPGRASLGQFF
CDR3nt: TGTGCCAGCGGACCCGGGAGGGCCTCTCTCGGGCAGTTCTTC

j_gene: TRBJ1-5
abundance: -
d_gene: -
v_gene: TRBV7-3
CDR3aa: CASSLNFGQPQHF
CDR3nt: TGTGCCAGCAGCTTAAATTTCGGTCAGCCCCAGCATTTT

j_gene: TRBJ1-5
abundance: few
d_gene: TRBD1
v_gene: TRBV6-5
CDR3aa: CASSQKGQFNQPQHF
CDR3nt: TGTGCCAGCAGTCAGAAGGGACAGTTCAATCAGCCCCAGCATTTT

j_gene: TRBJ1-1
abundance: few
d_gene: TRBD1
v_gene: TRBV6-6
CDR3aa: CASSSGQGSTEAFF
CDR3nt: TGTGCCAGCAGTTCGGGACAGGGGAGTACTGAAGCTTTCTTT

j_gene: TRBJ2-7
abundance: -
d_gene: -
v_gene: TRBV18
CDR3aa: CASSPPGLGQAYEQYF
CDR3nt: TGTGCCAGCTCACCACCGGGTTTAGGTCAGGCCTACGAGCAGTACTTC

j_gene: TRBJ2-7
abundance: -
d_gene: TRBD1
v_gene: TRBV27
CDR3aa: CASSPRTGANYEQYF
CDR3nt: TGTGCCAGCAGTCCTCGGACAGGGGCAAATTACGAGCAGTACTTC